This record concerns one TCR beta chain sequence. Its antigen remains unidentified. The CDR3 spans 13 residues. The germline CDR1 and CDR2 sequences are SGHTA and FQGNSA. V was shortened by 1 base and J by 3 bases, with 7 bases between the two germline ends. The data were taken from a study of T cell responses to AZD1222 COVID-19 vaccine. Pooled in the analysis were second doses at about 4 or about 12 weeks. Study observations and caveats: Targeting of unmutated variant regions was reportedly seen in nearly half of spike-specific TCRs.

The data were produced by immunoSEQ multiplex PCR, yet TCRdb's version contains in-frame clones alone and is incomplete. This table has about 160,000 clones, more than 90% appearing once. The sequence was obtained from an adult who received the AZD1222 COVID-19 vaccine. The source was peripheral blood, collected 28 days after the second AZD1222 dose. The V call is TRBV7-2, the J call TRBJ2-7; D is unclear. The CDR3 sequence: CASSLDEFYEQYF. In DNA form, the CDR3 reads TGTGCCAGCAGCTTAGATGAGTTCTACGAGCAGTACTTC.